This T cell receptor (beta chain) was sequenced for a study of OX40 agonist ivuxolimab in advanced cancers. CDR1 is KGHSH and CDR2 is LQKENI in the germline V gene. V lost 6 bases and J 7 bases, leaving 16 bases between the germline ends. CDR3 size: 13 residues. Notes on this clone: Antigen unknown. Other DNA sequences in the sample encode the same CDR3.

General observations from the study: Among the least clonally expanded were partial responders at 0.1-3.0 mg/kg. No determination was made of the antigen specificity of the expanded peripheral T cells.

Profiling relied on immunoSEQ multiplex PCR, and the TCRdb table lists in-frame clones only, not all of them. The sample consists of about 77,000 clones, roughly 91% of them appearing once. This chain links TRBV18 with TRBJ2-7; the D gene is possibly TRBD2 (6 bases). Sequenced here: CD4+ or CD8+ T cells sorted from blood, sampled in a trial of the OX40 agonist ivuxolimab. The receptor was isolated from an adult with an advanced solid tumor such as melanoma, head and neck, liver or kidney cancer. The CDR3 DNA sequence: TGTGCCAGCTCCCCTTCGCGGGACGGAGAGCAGTACTTC. This translates into CASSPSRDGEQYF.